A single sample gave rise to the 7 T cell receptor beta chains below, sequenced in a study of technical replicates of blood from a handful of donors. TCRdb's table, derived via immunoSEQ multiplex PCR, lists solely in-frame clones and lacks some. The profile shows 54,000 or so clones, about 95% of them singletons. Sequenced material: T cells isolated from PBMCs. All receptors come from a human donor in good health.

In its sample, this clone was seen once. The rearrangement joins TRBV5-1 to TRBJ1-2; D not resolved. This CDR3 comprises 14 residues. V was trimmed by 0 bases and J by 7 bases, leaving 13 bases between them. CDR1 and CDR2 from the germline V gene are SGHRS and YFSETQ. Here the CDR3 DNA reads TGCGCCAGCAGCTTGGGTCCATTACCGCGTGGCTACACCTTC. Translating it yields CASSLGPLPRGYTF.

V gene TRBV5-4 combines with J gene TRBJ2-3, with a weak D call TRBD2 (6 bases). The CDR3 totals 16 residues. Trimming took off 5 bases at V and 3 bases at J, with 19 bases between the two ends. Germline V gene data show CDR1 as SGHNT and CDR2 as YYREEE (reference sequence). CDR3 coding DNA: TGTGCCAGCAGTCCTGGGACTCCATTATCAACAGATACGCAGTATTTT. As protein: CASSPGTPLSTDTQYF.

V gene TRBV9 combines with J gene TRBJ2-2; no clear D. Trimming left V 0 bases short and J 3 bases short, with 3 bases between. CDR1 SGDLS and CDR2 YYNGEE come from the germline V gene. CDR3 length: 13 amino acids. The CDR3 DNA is TGTGCCAGCAGCGTAGCGGACACCGGGGAGCTGTTTTTT. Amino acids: CASSVADTGELFF.

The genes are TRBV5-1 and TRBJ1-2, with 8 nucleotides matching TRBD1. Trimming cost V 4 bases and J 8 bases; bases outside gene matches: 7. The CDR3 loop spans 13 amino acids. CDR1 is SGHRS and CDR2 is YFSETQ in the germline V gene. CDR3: CASSQGQGGGYTF. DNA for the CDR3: TGCGCCAGCAGCCAAGGACAGGGTGGGGGCTACACCTTC.

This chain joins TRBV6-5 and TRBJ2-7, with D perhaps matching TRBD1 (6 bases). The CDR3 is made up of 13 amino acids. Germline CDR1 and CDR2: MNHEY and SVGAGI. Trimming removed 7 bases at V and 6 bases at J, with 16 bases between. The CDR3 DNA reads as TGTGCCAGCAAGGAACGACAGGTTGGCGAGCAGTACTTC. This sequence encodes CASKERQVGEQYF.

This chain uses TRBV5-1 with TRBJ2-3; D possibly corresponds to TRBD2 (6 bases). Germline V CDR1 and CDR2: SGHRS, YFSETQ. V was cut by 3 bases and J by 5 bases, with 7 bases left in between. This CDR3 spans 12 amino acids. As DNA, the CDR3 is TGCGCCAGCAGCTGGGAGGAAGATACGCAGTATTTT. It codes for CASSWEEDTQYF.

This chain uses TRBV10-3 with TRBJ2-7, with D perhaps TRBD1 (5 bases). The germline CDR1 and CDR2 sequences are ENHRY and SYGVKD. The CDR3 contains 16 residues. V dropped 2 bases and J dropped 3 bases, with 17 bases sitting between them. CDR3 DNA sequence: TGTGCCATCAGTGAGCCAGGGAACAGCCCTCACTACGAGCAGTACTTC. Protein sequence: CAISEPGNSPHYEQYF.